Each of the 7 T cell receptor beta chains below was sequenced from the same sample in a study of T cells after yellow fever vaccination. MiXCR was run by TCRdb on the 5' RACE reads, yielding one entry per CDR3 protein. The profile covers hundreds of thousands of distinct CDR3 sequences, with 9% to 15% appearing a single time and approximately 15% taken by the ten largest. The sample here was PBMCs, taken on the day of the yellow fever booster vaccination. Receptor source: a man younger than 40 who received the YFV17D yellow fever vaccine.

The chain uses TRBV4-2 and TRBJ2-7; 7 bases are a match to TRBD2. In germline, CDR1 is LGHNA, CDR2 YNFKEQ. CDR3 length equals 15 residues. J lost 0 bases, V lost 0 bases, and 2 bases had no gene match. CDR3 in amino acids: CASSQEASGSYEQYF. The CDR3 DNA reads TGTGCCAGCAGCCAAGAGGCTAGCGGCTCCTACGAGCAGTACTTC.

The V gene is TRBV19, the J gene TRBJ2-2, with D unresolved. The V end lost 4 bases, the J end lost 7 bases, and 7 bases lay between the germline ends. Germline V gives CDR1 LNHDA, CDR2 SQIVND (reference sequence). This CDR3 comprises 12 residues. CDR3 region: CASSTLSGELFF. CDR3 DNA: TGTGCCAGTAGTACCTTGAGCGGGGAGCTGTTTTTT.

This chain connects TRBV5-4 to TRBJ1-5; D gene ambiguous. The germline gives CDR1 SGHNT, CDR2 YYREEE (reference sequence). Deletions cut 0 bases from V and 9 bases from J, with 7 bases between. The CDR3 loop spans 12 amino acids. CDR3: CASSLDSGPQHF. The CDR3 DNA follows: TGTGCCAGCAGCTTGGACTCTGGGCCCCAGCATTTT. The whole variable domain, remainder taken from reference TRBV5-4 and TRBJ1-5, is ETGVTQSPTHLIKTRGQQVTLRCSSQSGHNTVSWYQQALGQGPQFIFQYYREEENGRGNFPPRFSGLQFPNYSSELNVNALELDDSALYLCASSLDSGPQHFGDGTRLSIL.

In nucleotides, the CDR3 is TGTGCCAGCAGCTTAGCCGCTAGCGGGAGAGGGGAGGAGACCCAGTACTTC. The encoded protein is CASSLAASGRGEETQYF. The chain combines TRBV7-2 with TRBJ2-5; 10 nucleotides agree with TRBD2. V lost 0 bases and J lost 5; bases outside the gene matches: 9. This CDR3 has 17 amino acids. CDR1 and CDR2 from the germline V gene are SGHTA and FQGNSA.

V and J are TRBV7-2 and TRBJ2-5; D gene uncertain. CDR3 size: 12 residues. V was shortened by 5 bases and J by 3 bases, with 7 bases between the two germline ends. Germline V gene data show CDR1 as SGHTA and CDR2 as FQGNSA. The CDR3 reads CASSRFEETQYF. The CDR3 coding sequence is TGTGCCAGCAGCAGATTTGAAGAGACCCAGTACTTC.

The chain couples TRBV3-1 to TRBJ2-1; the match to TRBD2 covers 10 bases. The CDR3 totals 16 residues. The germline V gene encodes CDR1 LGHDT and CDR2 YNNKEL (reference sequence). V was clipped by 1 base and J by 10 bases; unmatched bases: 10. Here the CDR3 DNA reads TGTGCCAGCAGCCAAGTATTTCTAGCGGGAGTCAACGAGCAGTTCTTC. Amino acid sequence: CASSQVFLAGVNEQFF.

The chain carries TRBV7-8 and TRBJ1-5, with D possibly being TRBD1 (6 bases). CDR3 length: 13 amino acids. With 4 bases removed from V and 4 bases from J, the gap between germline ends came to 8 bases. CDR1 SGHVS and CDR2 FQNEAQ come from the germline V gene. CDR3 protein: CASSSGQNQPQHF. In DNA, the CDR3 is TGTGCCAGCAGCTCAGGACAGAATCAGCCCCAGCATTTT.